This TCR beta chain was sequenced for a study of cytomegalovirus exposure and HLA in healthy donors (dated by TCRdb to the late 2010s). Background on the whole study: An earlier analysis of roughly 610 of the donors reported under 300 Gb of sequence data and 117 million unique TCR beta sequences obtained from roughly 180 million T cells. An early release covering roughly 640 HLA-typed donors comprised 250 to 350 gigabases of sequencing data and roughly 85 million unique TCR sequences. The genetic ancestry cluster associated with self-reported Caucasian donors included 70% to 85% of the 300 to 400 genotyped donors. The study was designed to test whether signatures of past pathogen exposure could be identified by cataloging public T cell receptors. The study used immunosequencing to profile the T cell repertoires of 666 subjects and linked those repertoires to cytomegalovirus serostatus. A separate validation cohort of some 130 different subjects was used in addition to the roughly 620-subject first cohort. The study combined high-throughput TCR immunosequencing, statistical association of individual TCRs with disease status, and machine learning to predict cytomegalovirus infection status. In a later analysis, previously published TCR beta repertoires from roughly 710 donors were re-analyzed and high-resolution HLA genotyping was added so that TCR occurrence patterns could be studied. Rather than using new phenotypic data, the later analysis identified candidate immune exposures from TCR beta sequences and from how often those sequences occurred across donors. An earlier analysis of fewer than 700 of the donors applied high-throughput TCR beta sequencing to assess whether each TCR beta V gene segment acted as functional or pseudogenic. Donor age, sex, ethnicity and CMV serostatus were compiled alongside the repertoire data. A later genetic analysis took genome-wide SNP genotypes for about 55% of the 666 donors and used that subset as a discovery cohort. All discovery cohort repertoires had been generated using a single sequencing platform. HLA typing included class I and class II loci at four-digit resolution. The number of typed donors differed by locus: about 620-640 for A, B, C, DRB1 and DQB1; some 500 for DQA1; roughly 600 for DPA1; and about 470 for DPB1. Several DR-DQ haplotypes were treated as single units for association and clustering because of strong linkage in the cohort. On average, roughly 240,000 unique TCR beta nucleotide sequences were sequenced per donor among some 420 genotyped donors of the cohort, with 15% to 20% of those sequences being non-productive. What the research found in general, with its limitations: Several of the top co-occurrence clusters appeared to be linked to parvovirus B19, influenza, CMV and Epstein-Barr virus, according to a later analysis. The sequencing pipeline was judged likely to have produced a cluster of highly shared sequence variants as a technical artifact. Because counts were too low, roughly 17 rarely observed V segments, including chromosome 9 orphons, were left out of the earlier analysis of 587 of the donors. The only immune exposure information available for the cohort was CMV serostatus. An association between a missense DCLRE1C variant and V-gene and J-gene trimming of TCR beta chains was found in a later genetic analysis and replicated in an independent cohort. According to a later genetic analysis, donors in an Asian-associated ancestry cluster had fewer N-insertions in productive TCRs than the approximately 700-donor mean. Strong co-occurrence of HLA alleles, especially DR and DQ, made assigning TCR associations to individual alleles difficult. Presence/absence analyses assumed roughly uniform sequencing depth across donors, an assumption that may not hold. Across donors, most TCR sequences were observed very rarely, whereas some public TCRs were present in many individuals. Correlated functional status among segregating V segments might reflect linkage disequilibrium, but an unknown experimental factor could not be ruled out. In an earlier analysis of 500 to 650 of the donors, most TCR beta V segments appeared in productive rearrangements about 87% or about 30% of the time, broadly matching IMGT annotations. Because HLA typing was missing for some donors at each locus, association tests included only the typed subset. Specific HLA alleles were associated with more than 15,000 TCR beta sequences at a false discovery rate of 0.05 in a later analysis. Cytomegalovirus status was reported to be diagnosed by the classifier with high specificity and sensitivity in both the original and validation cohorts. Because the 87-base-pair reads could not distinguish some IMGT-functional V segments, including TRBV6-2 and TRBV6-3, those segments were excluded. The authors suggested that the approach could potentially be generalized to other disease states and immunological phenotypes. A further reported finding was that TCR beta sequences accurately predicted the HLA-A and HLA-B alleles for most subjects in the first cohort. In a later analysis, HLA-associated TCR beta chains showed more clonal expansion and lower generation probabilities than non-associated chains that were equally common. In vitro tests confirmed that three of the cytomegalovirus-associated TCR beta chains recognize cytomegalovirus antigens. According to a later analysis, TCR association rates differed among HLA loci, with DRB1 alleles showing the most associated TCRs and HLA-C alleles showing the fewest. In a later analysis, most CMV-associated TCR beta chains were found to appear HLA-restricted, with HLA associations seemingly driven largely by CMV exposure. In the study, around 150 TCR beta chains were listed as associated with cytomegalovirus. Only TCR beta chains were sequenced in this cohort, and the absence of alpha or paired-chain data limited detectable features.

The cohort consisted of 600 to 700 healthy bone marrow donors. All cohort members were sampled while nominally healthy, although unrecorded immune exposures were likely present. The donor tested CMV seronegative, placing the donor among the 352 seronegative members of the cohort. A peripheral blood sample was provided by each donor, and peripheral blood mononuclear cells were used for TCR beta sequencing. The Qiagen DNeasy Blood Extraction Kit was used to extract genomic DNA from the blood cell samples. The germline V gene gives CDR1 as MNHEY and CDR2 as SVGAGI. V is reduced by 7 bases and J by 1 base, leaving a spacing of 11 bases between them. The CDR3 goes from the cysteine to the phenylalanine over 14 residues. Only the CDR3 part of the read is kept: 42 bases, read in frame from the first base. Receptors were amplified or captured by the immunoSEQ multiplex PCR assay. For the multiplex PCR, a mixture combining 60 forward primers for TCR Vbeta segments and 13 reverse primers for TCR Jbeta segments was used. A multiplex PCR assay on genomic DNA amplified the CDR3 region of rearranged TCR beta genes. Amplified TCR beta libraries were sequenced as 87-base-pair reads on the Illumina HiSeq System. The paper's processing steps were these. Across the 640 or so repertoires, a later analysis counted 78 million or so unique TCR beta chains, some 11 million of which were shared by at least two donors. Raw reads were error-corrected and collapsed into unique sequences with a nearest-neighbor algorithm that merged closely related sequences to remove PCR and sequencing errors. CDR3 sequences were aligned to IMGT reference sequences to assign V, D and J gene segments. For a sequence to be retained, a match of at least six nucleotides was required to both a V gene segment and a J gene segment. A rearrangement was called productive if the CDR3 had no stop codons and remained in frame with V and J, and every other rearrangement was called non-productive. CDR3 was defined according to IMGT convention as the region running from the second conserved V-encoded cysteine to the conserved J-encoded phenylalanine. Sequences without an unambiguous match to a single V gene segment were excluded from the earlier analysis of approximately 560 of the donors. An earlier analysis of several hundred of the donors called V segments functional above 56.7% productive rearrangements and segregating when the between-donor standard deviation exceeded 5%. A statistical classification framework was developed to diagnose cytomegalovirus status using the catalog of TCR beta chain sequences. In a later analysis, V and J genes were assigned by comparing TCR nucleotide sequences against IMGT/GENE-DB human TR gene sequences. In a later analysis, CDR3 sequences and most-parsimonious VDJ recombination scenarios were assigned using the TCRdist pipeline. In a later analysis, each TCR beta chain was defined by its CDR3 amino acid sequence together with its V-gene family, and reads without a unique V-gene family were excluded. In a later analysis, nearly 600 highly shared, low-generation-probability nucleotide sequences were removed to address suspected cross-contamination and a sequencing artifact. For each public chain, a later analysis derived a clonal expansion index from normalized ranks of inferred template counts within each repertoire. A later analysis computed generation probabilities with a VDJ recombination model fitted to out-of-frame rearrangements, and checked the results against IGoR. In a later analysis, hypergeometric tests were used to score TCR-TCR, TCR-HLA and TCR-CMV co-occurrence, with a repertoire-size bias correction applied to TCR pairs. To estimate false discovery rates, a later analysis permuted the HLA or CMV assignments 20 times. In a later analysis, co-occurring TCRs were grouped using DBSCAN, with TCRdist sequence similarity added in when clustering inside HLA-allele-positive subsets. For co-occurrence clustering, repertoires with fewer than 30,000 or more than 120,000 public chains were excluded, along with roughly 5 repertoires with anomalous nucleotide sharing. TCRdb re-hosts the immuneACCESS table, in-frame sequences only. Its copies lack some clones; in the studies checked, an unresolved V gene accounts for under half of them, and the cause for the rest is not known. Clonal size and the V and J genes are those of that table, whereas D and trimming came from the DNA. Present in this sample are fewer than 150,000 clones, about 79% of which were seen just once. Of the sample, roughly 2.8% is held by the ten largest clones.

Comment on this clone: Its antigen is still unknown. Base qualities were left out, and no much larger clone turns up one base away.

Sequenced: PBMCs. This receptor chain uses TRBV6-5 and TRBJ1-5; the D gene remains uncertain. This TCR was recovered from a male donor in good health and CMV-seronegative. The CDR3 protein is CASTPRGSNQPQHF. The DNA sequence is as follows: TGTGCCAGCACCCCCCGGGGAAGCAATCAGCCCCAGCATTTT.